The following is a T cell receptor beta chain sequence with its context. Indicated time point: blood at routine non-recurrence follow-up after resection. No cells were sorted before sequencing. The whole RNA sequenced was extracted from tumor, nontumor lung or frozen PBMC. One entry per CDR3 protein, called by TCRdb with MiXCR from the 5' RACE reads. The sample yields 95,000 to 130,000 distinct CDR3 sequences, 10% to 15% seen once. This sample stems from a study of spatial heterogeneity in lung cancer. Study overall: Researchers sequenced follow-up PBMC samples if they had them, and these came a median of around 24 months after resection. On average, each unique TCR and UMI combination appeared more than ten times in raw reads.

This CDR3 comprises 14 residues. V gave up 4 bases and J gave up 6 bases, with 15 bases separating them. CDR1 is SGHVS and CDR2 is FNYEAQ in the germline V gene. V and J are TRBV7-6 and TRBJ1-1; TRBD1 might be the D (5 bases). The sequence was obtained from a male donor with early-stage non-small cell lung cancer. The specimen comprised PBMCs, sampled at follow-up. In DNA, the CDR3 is TGTGCCAGCAGCTCCGAGGGACGTAGTTCTGAAGCTTTCTTT. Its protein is CASSSEGRSSEAFF.